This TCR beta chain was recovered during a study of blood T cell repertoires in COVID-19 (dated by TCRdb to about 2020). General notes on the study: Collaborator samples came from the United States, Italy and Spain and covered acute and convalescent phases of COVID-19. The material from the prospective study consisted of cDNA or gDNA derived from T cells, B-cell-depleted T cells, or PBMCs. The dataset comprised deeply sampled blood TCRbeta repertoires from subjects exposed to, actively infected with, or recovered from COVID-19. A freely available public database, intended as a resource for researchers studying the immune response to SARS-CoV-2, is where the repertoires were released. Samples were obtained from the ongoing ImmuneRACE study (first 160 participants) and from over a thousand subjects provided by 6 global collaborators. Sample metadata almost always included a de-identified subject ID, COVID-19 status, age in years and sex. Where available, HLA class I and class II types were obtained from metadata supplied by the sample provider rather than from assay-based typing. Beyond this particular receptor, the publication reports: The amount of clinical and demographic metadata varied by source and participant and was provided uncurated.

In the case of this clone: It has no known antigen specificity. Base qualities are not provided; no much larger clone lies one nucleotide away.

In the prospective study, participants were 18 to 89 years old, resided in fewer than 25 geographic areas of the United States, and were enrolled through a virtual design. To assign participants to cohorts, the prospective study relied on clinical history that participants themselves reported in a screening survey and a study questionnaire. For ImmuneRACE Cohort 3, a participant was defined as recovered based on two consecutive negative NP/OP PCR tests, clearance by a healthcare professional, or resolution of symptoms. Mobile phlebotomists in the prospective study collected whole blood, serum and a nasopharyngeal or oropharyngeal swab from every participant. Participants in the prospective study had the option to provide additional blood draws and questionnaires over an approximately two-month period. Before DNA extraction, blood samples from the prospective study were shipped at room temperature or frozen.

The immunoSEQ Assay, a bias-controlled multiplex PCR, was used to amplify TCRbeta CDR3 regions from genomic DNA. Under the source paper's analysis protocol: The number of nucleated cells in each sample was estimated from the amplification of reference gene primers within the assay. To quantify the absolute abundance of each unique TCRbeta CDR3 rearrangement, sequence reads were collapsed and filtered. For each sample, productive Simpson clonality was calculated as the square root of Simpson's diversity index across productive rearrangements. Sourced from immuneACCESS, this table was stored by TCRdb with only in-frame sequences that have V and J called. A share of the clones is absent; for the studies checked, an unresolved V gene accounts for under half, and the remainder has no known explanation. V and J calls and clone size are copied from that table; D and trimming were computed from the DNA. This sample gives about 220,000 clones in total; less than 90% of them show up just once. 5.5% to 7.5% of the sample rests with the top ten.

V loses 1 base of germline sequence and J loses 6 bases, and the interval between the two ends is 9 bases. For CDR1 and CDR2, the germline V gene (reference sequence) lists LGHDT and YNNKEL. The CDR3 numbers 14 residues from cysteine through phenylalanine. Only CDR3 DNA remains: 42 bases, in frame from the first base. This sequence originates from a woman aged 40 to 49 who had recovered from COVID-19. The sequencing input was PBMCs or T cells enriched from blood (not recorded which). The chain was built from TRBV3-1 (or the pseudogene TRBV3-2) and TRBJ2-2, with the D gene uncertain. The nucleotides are TGTGCCAGCAGCCAAGGAGGAGCTTCCGGGGAGCTGTTTTTT. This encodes CASSQGGASGELFF.